This TCR beta chain is drawn from a study of cytomegalovirus exposure and HLA in healthy donors. Germline V gives CDR1 SGHNT, CDR2 YENEEA. The CDR3 is made up of 15 amino acids. V was pared by 4 bases and J by 4 bases, with 9 bases of the junction left unmatched. Study results and caveats: Reportedly, diagnosis of cytomegalovirus status by the classifier showed high specificity and sensitivity. An assumption of roughly uniform sequencing depth across donors underlay the presence/absence analyses. Most sequenced TCRs were rare (though some public TCRs occurred in many donors).

The study ran its PCR with 60 Vbeta and 13 Jbeta primers. Per the original data handling: Roughly 81 million unique TCR beta chains, 9 million to 14 million shared, were counted in a later analysis. Only in-frame clones appear in the TCRdb table, and some are missing; sequencing was by immunoSEQ multiplex PCR. V, J and clone size derive from that table, while D and trimming were established from the DNA sequence. The table includes some 190,000 clones, 75% to 85% detected once. For this clone: What it recognizes is unknown.

This TCR was sampled from a woman aged 25 to 39 in good health and CMV-seropositive. The sample was PBMCs. The chain combines TRBV11-3 with TRBJ1-1, with 7 bases aligning to TRBD1. The CDR3: CASSSRLGQATEAFF. CDR3 DNA sequence: TGTGCCAGCAGCTCCCGCCTTGGACAGGCCACTGAAGCTTTCTTT.